Sequencing of this T cell receptor (beta chain) was carried out in a study of blood T cell repertoires in COVID-19. Study at large: The cDNA or gDNA used as material had been derived from T cells, B-cell-depleted T cells, or PBMCs.

CDR3 length equals 18 residues. The germline gives CDR1 SGHTA, CDR2 FQGNSA. With 0 bases clipped from V and 0 bases from J, the junction kept 4 bases outside the gene matches. Per the original data handling: Quantification of nucleated cells was approximated via reference gene primer amplification. TCRdb's table, derived via immunoSEQ multiplex PCR, lists solely in-frame clones and lacks some. V and J calls and clone size come straight from that table; D and trimming were deduced from the DNA. The sample consists of fewer than 250,000 clones, roughly 87% of them appearing once. Participants had their cohort set by participant-reported clinical history. Two negative PCRs, clearance, or symptom resolution had been documented for recovered Cohort 3 donors.

The sequence was obtained from a young man who had recovered from COVID-19. The specimen was PBMCs or T cells enriched from blood (not recorded which). This chain connects TRBV7-2 to TRBJ2-6; 8 bases are a match to TRBD1. The CDR3 nucleotides are TGTGCCAGCAGCTTAGCGGACAGGGCCCACTCTGGGGCCAACGTCCTGACTTTC. Its translation: CASSLADRAHSGANVLTF.